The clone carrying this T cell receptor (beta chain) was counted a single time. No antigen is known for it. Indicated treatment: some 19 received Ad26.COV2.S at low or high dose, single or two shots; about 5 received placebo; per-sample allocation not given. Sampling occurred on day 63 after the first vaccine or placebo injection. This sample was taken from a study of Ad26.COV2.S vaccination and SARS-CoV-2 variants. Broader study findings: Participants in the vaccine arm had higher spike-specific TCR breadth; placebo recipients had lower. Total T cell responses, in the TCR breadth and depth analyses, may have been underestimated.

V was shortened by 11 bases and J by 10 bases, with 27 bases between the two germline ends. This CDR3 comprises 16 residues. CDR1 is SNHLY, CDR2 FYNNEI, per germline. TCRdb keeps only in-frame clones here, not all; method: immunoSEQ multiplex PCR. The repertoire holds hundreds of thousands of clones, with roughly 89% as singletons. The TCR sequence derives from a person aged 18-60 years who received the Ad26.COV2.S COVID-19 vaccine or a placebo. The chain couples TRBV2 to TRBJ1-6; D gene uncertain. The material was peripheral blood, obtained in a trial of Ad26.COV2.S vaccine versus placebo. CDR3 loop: CACWTGPPGYGSPLHF. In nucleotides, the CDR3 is TGTGCCTGCTGGACTGGCCCCCCCGGATATGGATCACCCCTCCACTTT.